Below are 21 T cell receptor beta chains sequenced from a single sample in a study of T cell responses to AZD1222 COVID-19 vaccine (dated by TCRdb to about 2021). The time point label for this specimen denotes: baseline before first vaccination. The method was the immunoSEQ multiplex PCR assay. TCRdb provides this immuneACCESS table in a form limited to in-frame rearrangements. Some clones are lacking; in checked studies, under half of them reflect an unresolved V gene, and why the rest are absent is not known. This sample lists roughly 160,000 clones; over 75% were detected once. The ten largest clones capture 6.5% to 8.5% of the sample. The source was peripheral blood, collected on day 0 of AZD1222 vaccination. The receptor set was obtained from an adult in good health.

This clone was detected only once. The chain has TRBV30 and TRBJ1-1; D unresolved. Germline CDR1 GTSNPN, CDR2 SVGIG (reference sequence). There are 13 residues in the CDR3. Trimming removed 6 bases from V and 0 bases from J, with 11 bases in between. For the CDR3, the DNA is TGTGCCTGCAATCTCCACCTGAACACTGAAGCTTTCTTT. Translated, it gives CACNLHLNTEAFF.

This clone was observed a few times. V is TRBV5-1 and J is TRBJ2-5; TRBD2 matches 7 bases. This CDR3 comprises 17 residues. Germline assignment: CDR1 SGHRS and CDR2 YFSETQ. The J segment lost 1 base and the V segment lost 1 base, leaving 10 bases of the junction unmatched. CDR3 sequence reads: CASSLRGGNDPQETQYF. The CDR3 DNA sequence: TGCGCCAGCAGCTTGAGGGGAGGGAATGACCCCCAAGAGACCCAGTACTTC.

The DNA for the CDR3 is TGCGCCAGCAGCCAAGATTTAGGGGAGACGCTTCAAGACTATGGCTACACCTTC. Its translation: CASSQDLGETLQDYGYTF. The chain uses TRBV4-3 and TRBJ1-2, with TRBD1 as a possible D gene (5 bases). CDR1 and CDR2 (germline): LGHNA, YSLEER. This CDR3 spans 18 amino acids. V lost 0 bases and J 3 bases, leaving 20 bases between the germline ends.

The V gene is TRBV6-1, the J gene TRBJ2-5, with 7 bases identical to TRBD1. This CDR3 comprises 12 residues. V dropped 3 bases and J dropped 9; count of bases not matched to a gene: 4. CDR1 and CDR2 (germline): MNHNS, SASEGT. The CDR3 region is CASSETGRSQYF. For the CDR3, the DNA is TGTGCCAGCAGTGAGACAGGGCGGTCCCAGTACTTC.

This chain connects TRBV11-2 to TRBJ2-7; 9 nucleotides agree with TRBD2. V trimming: 1 base; J trimming: 4 bases; junction bases outside the gene matches: 8. CDR1 is SGHAT, CDR2 FQNNGV, per germline. CDR3 length equals 16 residues. The CDR3 DNA reads as TGTGCCAGCAGCTTAGTTTCGGCTAGCGGGGTTTACGAGCAGTACTTC. This codes for CASSLVSASGVYEQYF.

This clone was detected only once. V is TRBV4-2 and J is TRBJ1-5, with D uncertain. Germline CDR1 reads LGHNA; CDR2 reads YNFKEQ. The CDR3 sequence is 14 residues long. V was pared by 0 bases and J by 4 bases, with 7 bases between. The CDR3: CASSQEGRNQPQHF. The CDR3 coding sequence is TGTGCCAGCAGCCAAGAGGGCCGTAATCAGCCCCAGCATTTT.

The chain has TRBV3-1 (or the pseudogene TRBV3-2) and TRBJ2-4; D might be TRBD1 or TRBD2, each matching 5 bases. CDR1 and CDR2 (germline): LGHDT, YNNKEL (reference sequence). V was cut by 2 bases and J by 8 bases, with 28 bases left in between. CDR3 length equals 19 residues. The CDR3 sequence is CASSQPASRGPFSEYIQYF. The CDR3 nucleotides read TGTGCCAGCAGCCAACCGGCATCTCGGGGCCCCTTCTCGGAATACATTCAGTACTTC.

As concerns this clone: Other DNA sequences in this specimen translate into the identical CDR3. The chain has TRBV5-1 and TRBJ2-5; D is uncertain. The CDR3 spans 12 residues. The V gene's germline CDR1 is SGHRS and CDR2 YFSETQ. V was pared by 0 bases and J by 1 base, with 1 base between. The CDR3, as DNA: TGCGCCAGCAGCTTGGGCCAAGAGACCCAGTACTTC. Translated: CASSLGQETQYF.

CDR3 in DNA: TGTGCCACCGACCGGGGACGAGGGATGGGGGAGACCCAGTACTTC. Translated, it gives CATDRGRGMGETQYF. V usage is TRBV24-1 and J usage is TRBJ2-5, with D perhaps being TRBD1 or TRBD2 (5 bases each). Per the germline V gene, CDR1 is KGHDR and CDR2 is SFDVKD. The V end lost 9 bases, the J end lost 5 bases, and 21 bases lay between the germline ends. This CDR3 is 15 amino acids long.

The chain joins TRBV19 to TRBJ2-5; either TRBD1 or TRBD2 may fit D (6 bases each). With 2 bases removed from V and 2 bases from J, the gap between germline ends came to 9 bases. CDR1 is LNHDA, CDR2 SQIVND, per germline (reference sequence). This CDR3 comprises 14 residues. CDR3 region: CASSIRGAQETQYF. The CDR3 DNA sequence: TGTGCCAGTAGTATAAGGGGGGCACAAGAGACCCAGTACTTC.

Only a few counts were recorded for this clone. The chain uses TRBV24-1 and TRBJ2-5; TRBD2 matches 7 bases. CDR3 size: 15 residues. CDR1 KGHDR and CDR2 SFDVKD come from the germline V gene. Unmatched junction bases numbered 8, after V lost 7 bases and J lost 1 base. The DNA for the CDR3 is TGTGCCACCAGCTCCCCGGGGGGTTTCCAAGAGACCCAGTACTTC. Translation: CATSSPGGFQETQYF.

The V and J genes are TRBV13 and TRBJ2-1; TRBD2 matches at 11 bases. The trim removed 5 bases at V and 0 bases at J, leaving 15 bases unmatched. The CDR3 runs to 20 residues. The germline gives CDR1 PRHDT, CDR2 FYEKMQ (reference sequence). CDR3 nucleotide sequence: TGTGCCAGCAGCACGCGAGCCGGGACTAGCGGAGAGAGCTCCTACAATGAGCAGTTCTTC. Translation: CASSTRAGTSGESSYNEQFF.

V is TRBV6-1 and J is TRBJ2-3, with D possibly being TRBD1 or TRBD2 (7 bases each). The CDR3 is made up of 16 amino acids. V was clipped by 4 bases and J by 0 bases, with 14 bases between them. Germline CDR1 reads MNHNS; CDR2 reads SASEGT. The chain's CDR3 is CASSGQGLRSTDTQYF. The CDR3 DNA is TGTGCCAGCAGTGGACAGGGACTACGAAGCACAGATACGCAGTATTTT.

This rearrangement joins TRBV7-9 to TRBJ2-3; D is uncertain. Germline-derived CDR1 and CDR2 are SEHNR and FQNEAQ (reference sequence). The CDR3 is made up of 11 amino acids. V was cut by 4 bases and J by 6 bases, with 5 bases left in between. In nucleotides, the CDR3 is TGTGCCAGCAGCTCCAGTGATACGCAGTATTTT. Translated: CASSSSDTQYF. The full variable domain, in which reference TRBV7-9 and TRBJ2-3 provide the parts outside the CDR3, is DTGVSQNPRHKITKRGQNVTFRCDPISEHNRLYWYRQTLGQGPEFLTYFQNEAQLEKSRLLSDRFSAERPKGSFSTLEIQRTEQGDSAMYLCASSSSDTQYFGPGTRLTVL.

V gene TRBV9 combines with J gene TRBJ2-1; D is possibly TRBD2 (5 bases). CDR3 length: 14 amino acids. In germline, CDR1 is SGDLS, CDR2 YYNGEE. Trimming cost V 4 bases and J 9 bases, with 17 bases left between them. In nucleotides, the CDR3 is TGTGCCAGCAGCTCCCCGCCTCCCGGGGTTGAGCAGTTCTTC. This sequence encodes CASSSPPPGVEQFF.

This chain joins TRBV5-4 and TRBJ2-1; D gene uncertain. The CDR3 loop spans 14 amino acids. Trimming removed 1 base at V and 4 bases at J, with 9 bases between. Germline CDR1 reads SGHNT; CDR2 reads YYREEE (reference sequence). CDR3 DNA: TGTGCCAGCAGCTTGTCTGGCGGATACAATGAGCAGTTCTTC. It is translated as CASSLSGGYNEQFF.

The V gene is TRBV19, the J gene TRBJ1-3, with 9 bases aligning to TRBD1. V shed 3 bases, J shed 0 bases, and the junction held 3 bases outside the gene matches. Germline-derived CDR1 and CDR2 are LNHDA and SQIVND (reference sequence). This CDR3 is built from 16 residues. The CDR3 DNA sequence: TGTGCCAGTAGTATCGGGACAGGGTCCTCTGGAAACACCATATATTTT. It is translated as CASSIGTGSSGNTIYF.

The chain couples TRBV19 to TRBJ2-1; 8 bases fit TRBD2. Per the germline V gene, CDR1 is LNHDA and CDR2 is SQIVND (reference sequence). V lost 5 bases and J lost 5; bases outside the gene matches: 11. There are 16 residues in the CDR3. CDR3 amino acids: CASSPMGSGVNNEQFF. The CDR3 nucleotides read TGTGCCAGTAGTCCGATGGGTAGCGGGGTAAACAATGAGCAGTTCTTC.

The chain has TRBV19 and TRBJ2-1; TRBD2 matches at 11 bases. CDR3 length: 17 residues. J was trimmed by 3 bases and V by 3 bases; bases with no gene match: 7. Looked up from germline, CDR1 is LNHDA and CDR2 is SQIVND (reference sequence). Here the CDR3 reads CASSIRSSGGFYNEQFF. In DNA, the CDR3 is TGTGCCAGTAGTATCCGTTCTAGCGGGGGGTTCTACAATGAGCAGTTCTTC.

CDR3 loop: CASSAGTSGADTQYF. DNA for the CDR3: TGTGCCAGCAGCGCCGGGACTAGCGGGGCAGATACGCAGTATTTT. The J gene is TRBJ2-3, the V gene TRBV7-2; 13 positions match TRBD2. Germline CDR1 is SGHTA and CDR2 is FQGNSA. The CDR3 is made up of 15 amino acids. V dropped 5 bases and J dropped 4; count of bases not matched to a gene: 3.

The chain is built from TRBV10-3 and TRBJ2-1; D assignment may be TRBD1 or TRBD2 (5 bases each). Per the germline V gene, CDR1 is ENHRY and CDR2 is SYGVKD. The V end was cut by 6 bases, the J end by 6 bases, with 15 bases between. The CDR3 runs 14 residues. The DNA for the CDR3 is TGTGCCATCAGCCCAGGGACGGCGGGCAATGAGCAGTTCTTC. Encoded protein: CAISPGTAGNEQFF.